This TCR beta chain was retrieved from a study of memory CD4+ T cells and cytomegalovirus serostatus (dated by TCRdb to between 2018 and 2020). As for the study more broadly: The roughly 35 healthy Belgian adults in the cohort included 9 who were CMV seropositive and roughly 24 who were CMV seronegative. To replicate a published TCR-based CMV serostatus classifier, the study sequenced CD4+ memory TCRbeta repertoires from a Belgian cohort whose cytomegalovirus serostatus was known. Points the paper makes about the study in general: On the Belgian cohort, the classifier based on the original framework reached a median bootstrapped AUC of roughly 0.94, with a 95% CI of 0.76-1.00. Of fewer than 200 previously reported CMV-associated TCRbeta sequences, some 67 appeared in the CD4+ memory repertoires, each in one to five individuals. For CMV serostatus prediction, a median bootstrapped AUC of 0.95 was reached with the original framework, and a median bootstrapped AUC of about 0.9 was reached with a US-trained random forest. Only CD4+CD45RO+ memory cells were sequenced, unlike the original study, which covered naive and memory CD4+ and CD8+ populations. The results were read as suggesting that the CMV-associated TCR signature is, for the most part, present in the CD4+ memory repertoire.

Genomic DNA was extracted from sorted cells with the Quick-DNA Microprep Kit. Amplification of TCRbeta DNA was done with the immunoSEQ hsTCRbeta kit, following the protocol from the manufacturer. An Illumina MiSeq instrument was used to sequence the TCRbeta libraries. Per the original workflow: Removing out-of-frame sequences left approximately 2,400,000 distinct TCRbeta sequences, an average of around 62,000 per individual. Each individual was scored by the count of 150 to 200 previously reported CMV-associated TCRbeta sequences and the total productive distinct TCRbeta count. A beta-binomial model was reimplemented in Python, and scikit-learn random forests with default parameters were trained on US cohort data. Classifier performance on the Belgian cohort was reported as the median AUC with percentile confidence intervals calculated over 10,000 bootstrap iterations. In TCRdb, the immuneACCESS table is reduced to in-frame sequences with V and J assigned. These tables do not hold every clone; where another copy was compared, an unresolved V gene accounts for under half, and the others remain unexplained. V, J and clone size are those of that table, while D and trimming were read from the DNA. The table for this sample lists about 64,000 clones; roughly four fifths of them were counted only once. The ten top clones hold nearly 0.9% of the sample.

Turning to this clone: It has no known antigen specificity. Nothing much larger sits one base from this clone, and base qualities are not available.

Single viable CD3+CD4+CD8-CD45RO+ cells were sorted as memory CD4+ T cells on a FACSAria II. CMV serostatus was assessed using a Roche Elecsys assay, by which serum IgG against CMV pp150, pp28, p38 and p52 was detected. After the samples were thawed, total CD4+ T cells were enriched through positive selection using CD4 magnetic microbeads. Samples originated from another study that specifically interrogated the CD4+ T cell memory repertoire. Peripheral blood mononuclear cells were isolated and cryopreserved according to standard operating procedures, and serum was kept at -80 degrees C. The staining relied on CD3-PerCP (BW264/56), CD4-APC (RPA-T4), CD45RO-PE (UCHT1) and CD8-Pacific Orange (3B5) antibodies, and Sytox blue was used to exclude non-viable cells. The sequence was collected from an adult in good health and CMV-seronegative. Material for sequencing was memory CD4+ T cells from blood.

The CDR3 is CSVKGNFGPYNEQFF. The DNA sequence follows: TGCAGCGTTAAGGGGAATTTCGGCCCGTACAATGAGCAGTTCTTC. The chain is assembled from TRBV29-1 and TRBJ2-1, with a tentative D gene TRBD1 over 5 matching bases. CDR1 SQVTM and CDR2 ANQGSEA are derived from the germline V gene. The CDR3 numbers 15 residues from cysteine through phenylalanine. The sequence is cut down to CDR3 DNA, 45 bases in frame from base 1. V gives up 5 bases and J gives up 4 bases, and the segment between their germline ends measures 18 bases.